This T cell receptor (beta chain) comes out of a study of cytomegalovirus exposure and HLA in healthy donors. Study-wide findings and caveats: Sequencing likely produced, as an artifact, a cluster of highly shared sequence variants. The listing of 150 to 200 TCR beta chains classed them as cytomegalovirus-associated. Across donors, presence/absence analyses took sequencing depth to be roughly uniform.

A note on this clone: Its antigen is undetermined.

The study ran its PCR with 60 Vbeta and 13 Jbeta primers. Measured with immunoSEQ multiplex PCR; TCRdb has only the in-frame clones, and not every one. The table includes about 200,000 clones, approximately 80% detected once. Germline CDR1 SGHNT, CDR2 YYREEE (reference sequence). V was cut by 2 bases and J by 6 bases, with 12 bases left in between. The CDR3 is 14 amino acids. The sequenced sample was PBMCs. The J gene is TRBJ2-1, the V gene TRBV5-4, with D possibly being TRBD1 (5 bases). This TCR derives from a man aged 45-65 years in good health and CMV-seronegative. The CDR3 sequence: CASSFGGQGNEQFF. In nucleotides, the CDR3 is TGTGCCAGCAGCTTCGGTGGGCAGGGCAATGAGCAGTTCTTC. The full variable domain, rest sourced from reference TRBV5-4 and TRBJ2-1, is ETGVTQSPTHLIKTRGQQVTLRCSSQSGHNTVSWYQQALGQGPQFIFQYYREEENGRGNFPPRFSGLQFPNYSSELNVNALELDDSALYLCASSFGGQGNEQFFGPGTRLTVL.